Described below is a single T cell receptor beta chain sequence and its context. Its target is not known. This sample was taken from a study of T-cell reconstitution after alpha-beta-depleted transplantation in children. Unique molecular identifiers tagged the TCRbeta library. TCRdb processed the PCR reads anew with MiXCR; each CDR3 protein has one entry. The sample holds approximately 1,000,000 distinct CDR3 sequences; about 26% are singletons and the top ten take roughly 28%. CDR3 length: 14 residues. Losses at the gene ends were 5 bases for V and 6 bases for J; bases not matched to a gene: 8. Germline V gene lookup returns CDR1 MGHRA and CDR2 YSYEKL. Study conclusions and caveats: T-cell counts and diversity were attributed mostly to newly produced T cells one year after transplant. Where some patients showed high TCRbeta diversity at day 60, it came from recipient T cells and thymic progenitors that had survived. About two months after transplant, alpha-beta T cells reportedly came from several hundred expanded graft clones.

The V gene is TRBV4-1, the J gene TRBJ1-1; 8 nucleotides match TRBD1. Here the sequenced sample was PBMCs, mostly from graft donor cells, taken 360 days after TCRalphabeta/CD19-depleted stem cell transplant. The clonotype originates from a boy younger than two who had a stem cell transplant for SCID, so the T cells may come from the graft donor. The CDR3 DNA sequence: TGCGCCAGCAGCGACAGACAGGGGTCGGCTGAAGCTTTCTTT. Amino acid sequence: CASSDRQGSAEAFF.